A selection of T cell receptor beta chains follows, all from one sample in a study of siplizumab effects on memory and regulatory T cells. The method was immunoSEQ multiplex PCR; TCRdb's version includes in-frame clones alone and lacks a portion of them. Among tens of thousands of clones listed, 88% were seen once. Source material: Tregs sorted from blood. These receptors originate from a human donor in good health. CDR3s include the opening cysteine and the closing phenylalanine or tryptophan. A D gene is named only where the DNA matches it firmly. Rows give clone size only sometimes, using once, few, many, or a class for an expanded clone.

abundance,j_gene,v_gene,d_gene,CDR3aa,CDR3nt
NA,TRBJ1-2,TRBV5-1,NA,CASSSLGGRDYGYTF,TGCGCCAGCAGCTCGCTAGGGGGGAGGGACTATGGCTACACCTTC
NA,TRBJ2-1,TRBV5-1,TRBD2,CASSAGTSWPNEQFF,TGCGCCAGCAGCGCAGGGACTAGCTGGCCCAATGAGCAGTTCTTC
once,TRBJ2-3,TRBV7-9,NA,CASSPLSDTQYF,TGTGCCAGCAGCCCACTATCAGATACGCAGTATTTT
NA,TRBJ2-3,TRBV5-1,TRBD2,CASSLAVAGGTDTQYF,TGCGCCAGCAGCTTGGCGGTAGCGGGTGGCACAGATACGCAGTATTTT
NA,TRBJ2-2,TRBV6-1,NA,CASMTPLGLLGELFF,TGTGCCAGCATGACTCCCTTAGGGTTACTCGGGGAGCTGTTTTTT
NA,TRBJ2-7,TRBV5-5,NA,CASSFYNQPEQYF,TGTGCCAGCAGCTTTTATAACCAGCCCGAGCAGTACTTC
once,TRBJ1-1,TRBV28,NA,CASSLQGLNTEAFF,TGTGCCAGCAGTTTACAGGGCCTGAACACTGAAGCTTTCTTT
NA,TRBJ2-7,TRBV29-1,TRBD2,CSVSRSGRIYEQYF,TGCAGCGTTTCTAGGAGCGGGAGAATCTACGAGCAGTACTTC
once,TRBJ2-1,TRBV5-1,TRBD2,CASSFMRTSGINEQFF,TGCGCCAGCAGCTTTATGAGGACTAGCGGGATTAATGAGCAGTTCTTC
few,TRBJ1-1,TRBV10-3,NA,CAISNLGANTEAFF,TGTGCCATCAGTAATTTAGGGGCTAACACTGAAGCTTTCTTT
NA,TRBJ2-7,TRBV6-1,TRBD2,CASRISGSLSEQYF,TGTGCCAGCAGAATTAGCGGGAGTTTGAGCGAGCAGTACTTC
few,TRBJ1-5,TRBV5-5,NA,CASSWTQGLNQPQHF,TGTGCCAGCAGCTGGACCCAGGGTTTAAATCAGCCCCAGCATTTT
NA,TRBJ2-5,TRBV9,NA,CASSVGSAGETQYF,TGTGCCAGCAGCGTAGGCTCGGCTGGGGAGACCCAGTACTTC
NA,TRBJ1-5,TRBV18,NA,CASSHGHSQNYRPSNQPQHF,TGTGCCAGCTCACACGGACATTCCCAAAATTATAGACCTAGCAATCAGCCCCAGCATTTT
NA,TRBJ2-7,TRBV11-1,NA,CASSLRGNEQYF,TGTGCCAGCAGCTTAAGGGGAAACGAGCAGTACTTC
NA,TRBJ2-1,TRBV14,NA,CASSRGFGIYEQFF,TGTGCCAGCAGCCGGGGGTTCGGGATTTATGAGCAGTTCTTC
NA,TRBJ2-7,TRBV7-8,TRBD1,CASSSWTGLYEQYF,TGTGCCAGCAGCTCCTGGACAGGACTCTACGAGCAGTACTTC
few,TRBJ2-7,TRBV5-1,TRBD1,CASSLQGTSYEQYF,TGCGCCAGCAGCTTACAGGGGACCTCCTACGAGCAGTACTTC
NA,TRBJ2-5,TRBV7-6,NA,CASSLGGGLETQYF,TGTGCCAGCAGCTTAGGGGGAGGATTGGAGACCCAGTACTTC
few,TRBJ1-5,TRBV6-6,NA,CASRKDSNQPQHF,TGTGCCAGCCGCAAGGATAGCAATCAGCCCCAGCATTTT